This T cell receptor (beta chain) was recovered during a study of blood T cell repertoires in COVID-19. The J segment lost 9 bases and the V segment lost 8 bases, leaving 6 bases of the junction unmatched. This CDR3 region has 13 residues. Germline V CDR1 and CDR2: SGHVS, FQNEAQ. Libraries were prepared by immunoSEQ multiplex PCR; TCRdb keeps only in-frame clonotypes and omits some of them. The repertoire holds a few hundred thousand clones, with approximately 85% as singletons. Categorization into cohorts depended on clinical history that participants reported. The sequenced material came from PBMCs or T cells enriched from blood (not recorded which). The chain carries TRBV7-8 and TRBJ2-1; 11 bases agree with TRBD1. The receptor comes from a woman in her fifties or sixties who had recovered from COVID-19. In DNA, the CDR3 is TGTGCCAGCGACCGGGACAGGGGGTCTGAGCAGTTCTTC. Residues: CASDRDRGSEQFF.